This T cell receptor (beta chain) was obtained from a study of shared clonotypes between healthy human individuals. Study at large: For every donor, three CD4 naive, three CD4 memory, two CD8 naive and one CD8 memory plates were used.

The study ran the assay at deep level. The authors split each subset's genomic DNA evenly across several immunoSEQ plates. Repertoires were generated with immunoSEQ multiplex PCR, while TCRdb's copy carries only in-frame clones and drops some. The sample has about 1.4 million clones; roughly 97% are singletons. CD4+ cells yielded CD45RA+ naive and CD45RA-negative memory subsets. The CDR3 loop spans 14 amino acids. Trimming removed 0 bases from V and 10 bases from J, with 14 bases in between. Germline loops: CDR1 SGDLS, CDR2 YYNGEE. The sequenced sample was naive CD4+ T cells sorted from blood. The sample's subset: CD45RA+ positively selected. The receptor was derived from a man aged 30-40 years in good health. V is TRBV9 and J is TRBJ2-1, with D possibly being TRBD1 (6 bases). CDR3 amino acids: CASSVVPRDREQFF. In DNA form, the CDR3 reads TGTGCCAGCAGCGTAGTTCCCCGAGACAGGGAGCAGTTCTTC.